This entry features one T cell receptor beta chain sequence. V dropped 4 bases and J dropped 3 bases, with 5 bases sitting between them. The CDR3 loop spans 12 amino acids. Germline-derived CDR1 and CDR2 are SGHTA and FQGTGA. This sample stems from a study of shared clonotypes between healthy human individuals. This table comes from immunoSEQ multiplex PCR, and its TCRdb copy is limited to in-frame clones, with some not included. Among roughly 490,000 clones listed, around 80% were seen once. The sequenced material came from PBMCs. The origin of this receptor is a woman in her 40s in good health. Some clones in this sample may be carry-over from other donors' samples. The chain joins TRBV7-3 to TRBJ2-3, with D unclear. CDR3 residues: CASSSLTDTQYF. CDR3 nucleotides: TGTGCCAGCAGCTCCCTAACAGATACGCAGTATTTT.